Following are 21 T cell receptor beta chains from one sample sequenced in a study of OX40 agonist ivuxolimab in advanced cancers. Method: immunoSEQ multiplex PCR; TCRdb's copy keeps in-frame clones and lacks some. The sample includes around 82,000 clones, 70% to 90% of them seen just once. The sequences come from CD4+ or CD8+ T cells sorted from blood, collected in a trial of the OX40 agonist ivuxolimab. All receptors derive from an adult with an advanced solid tumor such as melanoma, head and neck, liver or kidney cancer.

The gene calls are TRBV5-6 and TRBJ1-2; D is undetermined. Trimming stripped 4 bases from V and 5 bases from J, with 12 bases between. Germline-derived CDR1 and CDR2 are SGHDT and YYEEEE. The CDR3 has 13 residues. The CDR3 is CASSLVAAYGYTF. The CDR3 coding sequence is TGTGCCAGCAGCCTGGTGGCAGCTTATGGCTACACCTTC. The entire variable domain, with the rest obtained from reference TRBV5-6 and TRBJ1-2, is as follows: DAGVTQSPTHLIKTRGQQVTLRCSPKSGHDTVSWYQQALGQGPQFIFQYYEEEERQRGNFPDRFSGHQFPNYSSELNVNALLLGDSALYLCASSLVAAYGYTFGSGTRLTVV.

The rearrangement uses TRBV19 and TRBJ2-3, with D maybe TRBD1 (5 bases). The CDR3 runs to 14 residues. The V end was cut by 1 base, the J end by 2 bases, with 7 bases between. Germline V gene data show CDR1 as LNHDA and CDR2 as SQIVND (reference sequence). The CDR3 is CASSIGQTTDTQYF. As DNA, the CDR3 is TGTGCCAGTAGTATAGGACAGACCACAGATACGCAGTATTTT.

The chain couples TRBV7-3 to TRBJ1-2, with D hard to call. V lost 5 bases, J lost 2 bases, and 12 bases lay in between. Looked up from germline, CDR1 is SGHTA and CDR2 is FQGTGA. The CDR3 length is 14 residues. The CDR3 region has the DNA TGTGCCAGCAGCCCCGACGCCACCAACTATGGCTACACCTTC. Encoded protein: CASSPDATNYGYTF.

The chain links TRBV19 to TRBJ2-3; possibly TRBD1 for D (6 bases). This CDR3 spans 15 amino acids. The germline CDR1 and CDR2 sequences are LNHDA and SQIVND (reference sequence). V shed 7 bases and J shed 1 base, with 15 bases lying between them. The CDR3 loop is CASMGADVGTDTQYF. The CDR3 DNA sequence: TGTGCCAGTATGGGGGCGGATGTCGGCACAGATACGCAGTATTTT. Looking up the rest from reference TRBV19 and TRBJ2-3 gives the full variable domain: DGGITQSPKYLFRKEGQNVTLSCEQNLNHDAMYWYRQDPGQGLRLIYYSQIVNDFQKGDIAEGYSVSREKKESFPLTVTSAQKNPTAFYLCASMGADVGTDTQYFGPGTRLTVL.

The chain recombines TRBV19 with TRBJ2-7, with 8 nucleotides matching TRBD1. Trimming took 9 bases from V and 4 from J; bases not matched to a gene: 11. The germline V gene encodes CDR1 LNHDA and CDR2 SQIVND (reference sequence). The CDR3 contains 14 residues. The CDR3 DNA follows: TGTGCCAGGCAAGACAGGGGAGATGAATACGAGCAGTACTTC. Protein product: CARQDRGDEYEQYF.

This clone was observed a few times. CDR3 nucleotide sequence: TGTGCCAGCAGTGGGGACAGGACTAATAGCAATCAGCCCCAGCATTTT. Protein: CASSGDRTNSNQPQHF. The chain combines TRBV6-1 with TRBJ1-5; 8 nucleotides align to TRBD1. The CDR3 length is 16 residues. The junction had 5 bases not matched to a gene; V was cut back by 4 bases and J by 0 bases. The germline CDR1 and CDR2 sequences are MNHNS and SASEGT.

The V call is TRBV4-1, the J call TRBJ2-2; TRBD2 matches 7 bases. In germline, CDR1 is MGHRA, CDR2 YSYEKL. The CDR3 has 15 amino acids. Germline trimming cut 2 bases from V and 5 bases from J; bases unmatched to any gene: 5. The CDR3 is CASSQPREGTGELFF. CDR3 nucleotides: TGCGCCAGCAGCCAACCCAGGGAGGGAACCGGGGAGCTGTTTTTT.

This clone has a single count. V gene TRBV11-2 combines with J gene TRBJ2-5; 7 bases match TRBD2. V lost 1 base, J lost 1 base, and 9 bases stayed unmatched. The CDR3 has 17 residues. The germline gives CDR1 SGHAT, CDR2 FQNNGV. CDR3 nucleotides: TGTGCCAGCAGCTTAGGGACTAGTGGGGGACGCCAAGAGACCCAGTACTTC. Encoded protein: CASSLGTSGGRQETQYF.

The chain is built from TRBV7-8 and TRBJ1-1, with unresolved D. CDR1 is SGHVS and CDR2 is FQNEAQ in the germline V gene. V lost 7 bases, J lost 0 bases, and 18 bases lay in between. CDR3 size: 16 residues. The CDR3 here is CASTNPGVEVNTEAFF. As DNA, the CDR3 is TGTGCCAGCACCAATCCCGGGGTAGAGGTGAACACTGAAGCTTTCTTT.

This rearrangement joins TRBV28 to TRBJ2-5, with 7 bases matching TRBD2. After removal of 2 bases from V and 1 base from J, the junction contained 7 bases not matched to a gene. The CDR3 sequence is 16 residues long. Germline V gives CDR1 MDHEN, CDR2 SYDVKM. The CDR3 is CASSLRSGVLQETQYF. The CDR3 nucleotides read TGTGCCAGCAGTTTAAGGAGCGGGGTACTCCAAGAGACCCAGTACTTC.

The chain recombines TRBV11-3 with TRBJ2-1; 13 nucleotides agree with TRBD2. This CDR3 region has 15 residues. Germline CDR1 and CDR2: SGHNT and YENEEA. V trimming: 4 bases; J trimming: 5 bases; junction bases outside the gene matches: 2. Here the CDR3 DNA reads TGTGCCAGCAGCTCCGGACTAGCGGGGGACAATGAGCAGTTCTTC. The encoded protein is CASSSGLAGDNEQFF. Full variable domain (remainder filled in from reference TRBV11-3 and TRBJ2-1): EAGVVQSPRYKIIEKKQPVAFWCNPISGHNTLYWYLQNLGQGPELLIRYENEEAVDDSQLPKDRFSAERLKGVDSTLKIQPAELGDSAVYLCASSSGLAGDNEQFFGPGTRLTVL.

The chain carries TRBV2 and TRBJ1-1; D gene ambiguous. From germline, CDR1 is SNHLY and CDR2 FYNNEI. Trimming took 9 bases from V and 2 from J, leaving 13 bases between them. The CDR3 sequence is 13 residues long. This chain's CDR3 is CARGRRSNTEAFF. The CDR3 nucleotides read TGTGCCAGAGGGAGACGGTCCAACACTGAAGCTTTCTTT.

The chain links TRBV5-8 to TRBJ1-1; D perhaps matches TRBD1 (5 bases). Looked up from germline, CDR1 is SGHTS and CDR2 is YDEGEE. Trimming removed 7 bases from V and 1 base from J, with 8 bases in between. The length of the CDR3 is 12 residues. CDR3 in amino acids: CASGRENTEAFF. In DNA, the CDR3 is TGTGCCAGCGGCAGGGAGAACACTGAAGCTTTCTTT. Variable domain in full (rest from reference TRBV5-8 and TRBJ1-1): EAGVTQSPTHLIKTRGQQATLRCSPISGHTSVYWYQQALGLGLQFLLWYDEGEERNRGNFPPRFSGRQFPNYSSELNVNALELEDSALYLCASGRENTEAFFGQGTRLTVV.

The chain links TRBV2 to TRBJ1-1; no definite D call. CDR3 size: 15 residues. Germline V gene data show CDR1 as SNHLY and CDR2 as FYNNEI. V was cut by 3 bases and J by 1 base, with 12 bases left in between. The CDR3 region has the DNA TGTGCCAGCAGTGAGGAGCTAGCTTCGAACACTGAAGCTTTCTTT. Its translation is CASSEELASNTEAFF.

CDR3 bases: TGTGCCAGCGGAAAGACAGGGGGCTCGGGAGTTAGCACTGAAGCTTTCTTT. It translates to CASGKTGGSGVSTEAFF. The chain has TRBV2 and TRBJ1-1; 10 nucleotides match TRBD1. Germline V lookup: CDR1 SNHLY, CDR2 FYNNEI. The CDR3 length is 17 residues. With 8 bases clipped from V and 4 bases from J, the junction kept 16 bases outside the gene matches.

This chain links TRBV2 with TRBJ1-1, with 9 bases lining up with TRBD1. Losses at the gene ends were 7 bases for V and 4 bases for J; bases not matched to a gene: 13. This CDR3 is 16 amino acids long. CDR1 SNHLY and CDR2 FYNNEI come from the germline V gene. The CDR3 spells CASTGGTGRSGTEAFF. Here the CDR3 DNA reads TGTGCCAGCACCGGCGGGACAGGGAGATCAGGCACTGAAGCTTTCTTT.

V and J are TRBV9 and TRBJ1-2; D not resolved. There are 12 residues in the CDR3. V shed 3 bases and J shed 5 bases, with 8 bases lying between them. From germline, CDR1 is SGDLS and CDR2 YYNGEE. CDR3 amino acids: CASSAEQYGYTF. CDR3 coding DNA: TGTGCCAGCAGCGCCGAGCAGTATGGCTACACCTTC.

The chain combines TRBV11-1 with TRBJ1-1; the D is unclear. V was shortened by 1 base and J by 0 bases, with 6 bases between the two germline ends. Germline assignment: CDR1 SGHAT and CDR2 FQDESV (reference sequence). The CDR3 is 14 residues long. CDR3 in DNA: TGTGCCAGCAGCTTAGTAGGCCTGAACACTGAAGCTTTCTTT. It translates to CASSLVGLNTEAFF.

This chain connects TRBV6-5 to TRBJ2-3, with 7 bases aligning to TRBD2. The V segment lost 8 bases and the J segment 1 base; nucleotides outside the gene matches: 3. Germline CDR1 is MNHEY and CDR2 is SVGAGI. The CDR3 contains 13 residues. The DNA for the CDR3 is TGTGCCAGCCTCCGGGGGGGCACAGATACGCAGTATTTT. It codes for CASLRGGTDTQYF.

This clone was detected only once. The rearrangement uses TRBV10-3 and TRBJ1-1; no reliable D call. Looked up from germline, CDR1 is ENHRY and CDR2 is SYGVKD. The ends were cut back, 3 bases at V and 1 base at J, with 9 bases in the middle. The CDR3 consists of 14 residues. CDR3 amino acids: CAISDIGKNTEAFF. The CDR3 coding sequence is TGTGCCATCAGTGACATAGGGAAGAACACTGAAGCTTTCTTT.

V and J are TRBV11-2 and TRBJ2-7, with 8 bases identical to TRBD2. J gave up 3 bases and V 5 bases, and 12 bases lay outside the gene matches. This CDR3 region has 16 residues. Germline values: CDR1 SGHAT, CDR2 FQNNGV. The CDR3 loop reads CASSPLRERGFYEQYF. CDR3 nucleotide sequence: TGTGCCAGCAGCCCCCTTAGGGAGCGGGGGTTCTACGAGCAGTACTTC.